This T cell receptor (beta chain) was sequenced in a study of CD8 T cells in Susac syndrome. The CDR3 has 15 amino acids. Trimming took off 2 bases at V and 4 bases at J, with 14 bases between the two ends. Germline CDR1 is MNHEY and CDR2 is SVGAGI. Reverse transcription used roughly 0.45 to 1 ug RNA and random hexamers. TCRdb passed the immunoSEQ multiplex PCR reads through MiXCR, listing each CDR3 protein once. The top ten hold about 0.14% of the sample, which has hundreds of thousands of distinct CDR3 sequences, about 94% seen once. Sequenced: CD4+ T cells from PBMCs. The clonotype was recovered from a human donor with Susac syndrome. The chain is built from TRBV6-5 and TRBJ1-2; D might be TRBD1 (6 bases). The CDR3 DNA is TGTGCCAGCAGTTACGAAAGGGGGTTCCCCTATGGCTACACCTTC. Its protein product is CASSYERGFPYGYTF.